This TCR beta chain was profiled in a study of blood T cell repertoires in COVID-19. The study recruited people aged 18 to 89 years across approximately 24 US areas. Participants reported their clinical history, and cohort assignment relied on those reports. Authors' methods: It was from reference gene primer amplification that nucleated cell counts were estimated. Data came from immunoSEQ multiplex PCR; TCRdb stores just in-frame clones and leaves some out. V and J calls and clone size are copied from that table; D and trimming were computed from the DNA. The profile covers around 450,000 clones, with 87% appearing a single time and roughly 0.7% taken by the ten largest. CDR1 is SGHTA, CDR2 FQGNSA, per germline. The CDR3 extends over 15 amino acids. Trimming removed 3 bases at V and 1 base at J, with 12 bases between.

J is TRBJ2-5 and V is TRBV7-2; possible D gene TRBD2, 6 bases. The origin of this receptor is a woman aged 18-29 years who had recovered from COVID-19. The sample taken for sequencing was PBMCs or T cells enriched from blood (not recorded which). The CDR3, as DNA: TGTGCCAGCAGCTTTGTCGGGGACTCCCAAGAGACCCAGTACTTC. Its protein is CASSFVGDSQETQYF.